This entry is about one T cell receptor beta chain. This clonotype was seen only a few times. What this receptor recognizes is not known. Nothing much larger sits one base from this clone, and base qualities are not available. Including cysteine and phenylalanine, the CDR3 has 13 amino acids. CDR3 DNA is the only sequence kept; it has 39 bases, read in frame from the first base. The junction shows trimming of 3 bases on V and 5 bases on J, and the gene matches do not reach 2 bases of it. CDR1 and CDR2, looked up from the germline V gene, are SGHRS and YFSETQ. This entry belongs to a study of response to subunit inactivated influenza vaccine listed by TCRdb under 2018. About the full investigation: Deep quantitative T cell receptor repertoire profiling was used in the study to track responses to a trivalent subunit inactivated influenza vaccine. Results and caveats for the whole study, not just this receptor: It was suggested by the authors that each seasonal influenza vaccination may recruit only a limited number of new T cells.

Libraries came from RT-PCR. Sequenced on an Illumina HiSeq 2500. TCRdb handled the public reads itself, with Q25 trimming in fastp and clone calling in MiXCR, and kept productive beta chains. Duplicate CDR3 protein sequences are folded into a single record with the most common DNA and genes. Present in this sample are about 540,000 distinct CDR3 sequences, 14% of which were seen just once. The ten largest account for roughly 11% of the sample. The chain is assembled from TRBV5-1 and TRBJ2-3, and TRBD1 aligns with 8 junction nucleotides. The TCR sequence derives from a middle-aged man who received an inactivated influenza vaccine. Donor details come from another sample of the same person, matched by shared clones. The input for sequencing was PBMCs from blood, taken 11 to 12 days after vaccination. The bases read TGCGCCAGCAGCTACGACAGGGGAGATACGCAGTATTTT. It translates as CASSYDRGDTQYF.